This T cell receptor beta chain emerged from a study of blood T cell repertoires in COVID-19. Study-level information: In each case, the material was cDNA or gDNA derived from T cells, B-cell-depleted T cells, or PBMCs.

This clone was seen more than once but under ten times. In the source study's methods: Reference gene primer amplification in the assay estimated nucleated cell counts. TCRdb's table, derived via immunoSEQ multiplex PCR, lists solely in-frame clones and lacks some. The DNA gave D and trimming, while V, J and clone size come from that table. The sample has under 350,000 clones, 83% seen once. The sequencing input was peripheral blood. The TCR originated in a man in his 60s who had recovered from COVID-19.

CDR3 in amino acids: CASSQRGGPPLDTQYF. CDR3 sequence (DNA): TGCGCCAGCAGCCAAAGAGGGGGCCCTCCCCTGGATACGCAGTATTTT. V is TRBV4-1 and J is TRBJ2-3; 7 nucleotides agree with TRBD1. Germline assignment: CDR1 MGHRA and CDR2 YSYEKL. The CDR3 contains 16 residues. J was trimmed by 6 bases and V by 2 bases; bases with no gene match: 11.